Included here is one T cell receptor beta chain sequence, with context. The antigen remains unidentified. The conserved phenylalanine or tryptophan normally closing the CDR3 is absent here, so this likely arose from a read error. The data derive from a study of molecular identifiers for immune sequencing clone quantification. Study-level background: Replicates split RNA from 20,000 or 100,000 naive CD8 cells five ways, and the researchers sequenced four portions.

The CDR3 is 14 amino acids. Germline V lookup: CDR1 SEHNR, CDR2 FQNEAQ (reference sequence). V was clipped by 5 bases and J by 0 bases; unmatched bases: 4. Bulk TCR library preparation followed previously described methods with listed TCR primers. TCRdb fed the PCR reads into MiXCR, producing one record per CDR3 protein. Found here are some 12,000 distinct CDR3 sequences, 18% of them singletons; the top ten hold 1.5%. Study-wide results and caveats: Researchers reportedly could pick up spiked Jurkat TCR RNA from one cell mixed into 1 million or so naive cells. In naive cells, clones above 20 RNA copies held under 1% of molecules, whereas in effector cells they held over 97%.

The receptor comes from a human donor in good health. Some libraries in this study had Jurkat cell RNA spiked in. Material for sequencing was naive CD8+ T cells from blood, with Jurkat cell RNA spiked in. Subset in this sample: FACS-sorted CD8+CD4-CCR7+CD45RA+ naive T cells. The rearrangement links TRBV7-9 to TRBJ2-7; 7 nucleotides line up with TRBD1. CDR3 in amino acids: CASSPQGSSYEQYL. DNA for the CDR3: TGTGCCAGCAGCCCACAGGGGAGCTCCTACGAGCAGTACCTC.